What follows are 19 T cell receptor beta chains derived from one specimen sequenced in a study of T cell repertoires in cytomegalovirus infection. TCRdb called the reads again in MiXCR, with one record for every CDR3 protein. The repertoire holds about 530,000 distinct CDR3 sequences, about 30% seen once, with around 13% in the top ten. Sequences were obtained from PBMCs. Source of these receptors: a human donor in good health (CMV status not recorded). Some clones in this sample may be carry-over from other donors' samples.

This clonotype has only a few counts. The chain combines TRBV4-3 with TRBJ2-6; D call uncertain. The germline V and J ends were trimmed by 4 bases and 3 bases, with 7 bases remaining between them. CDR1 LGHNA and CDR2 YSLEER come from the germline V gene. The CDR3 spans 14 residues. The CDR3 nucleotides are TGCGCCAGCAGCCGGTTCCGTGGGGCCAACGTCCTGACTTTC. Translation: CASSRFRGANVLTF.

This clonotype was picked up a small number of times. The chain couples TRBV15 to TRBJ1-5; the D gene is possibly TRBD1 (6 bases). V lost 1 base and J lost 6, with 13 bases in between. Germline CDR1 is LNHNV and CDR2 is YYDKDF (reference sequence). CDR3 length equals 15 residues. The CDR3 nucleotides are TGTGCCACCAGCAGAGTTCCCTCACAGGGTCAGCCCCAGCATTTT. Translation gives CATSRVPSQGQPQHF.

This clonotype was recorded many times. J is TRBJ2-1 and V is TRBV7-2, with 10 bases matching TRBD1. The CDR3 loop spans 15 amino acids. Trimming cost V 6 bases and J 5 bases; bases outside gene matches: 7. Looked up from germline, CDR1 is SGHTA and CDR2 is FQGNSA. CDR3 region: CASRSGQGVNNEQFF. The CDR3 DNA is TGTGCCAGCAGATCCGGACAGGGGGTCAACAATGAGCAGTTCTTC. The full variable domain, in which reference TRBV7-2 and TRBJ2-1 provide the parts outside the CDR3, is GAGVSQSPSNKVTEKGKDVELRCDPISGHTALYWYRQSLGQGLEFLIYFQGNSAPDKSGLPSDRFSAERTGGSVSTLTIQRTQQEDSAVYLCASRSGQGVNNEQFFGPGTRLTVL.

This clonotype was seen ten or more times. The chain uses TRBV7-3 and TRBJ1-1; D uncertain. V gave up 0 bases and J gave up 2 bases, with 13 bases separating them. The germline V gene encodes CDR1 SGHTA and CDR2 FQGTGA. The CDR3 loop spans 16 amino acids. This CDR3 reads CASSLTRTDPNTEAFF. CDR3 bases: TGTGCCAGCAGCTTAACCAGGACCGATCCAAACACTGAAGCTTTCTTT.

This clonotype was found many times. The rearrangement links TRBV7-2 to TRBJ2-7; 7 bases fit TRBD2. The CDR3 totals 16 residues. V lost 2 bases, J lost 7 bases, and 14 bases stayed unmatched. Germline assignment: CDR1 SGHTA and CDR2 FQGNSA. In DNA, the CDR3 is TGTGCCAGCAGCTTACAGGCCGCGGGGAGGGCCGGGGAGCAGTACTTC. Its translation is CASSLQAAGRAGEQYF. The whole variable domain, filled in from reference TRBV7-2 and TRBJ2-7, reads GAGVSQSPSNKVTEKGKDVELRCDPISGHTALYWYRQSLGQGLEFLIYFQGNSAPDKSGLPSDRFSAERTGGSVSTLTIQRTQQEDSAVYLCASSLQAAGRAGEQYFGPGTRLTVT.

The V gene is TRBV30, the J gene TRBJ1-5, with a tentative D call TRBD1 (5 bases). Between the trimmed V and J ends, which lost 0 bases and 7 bases, there was a span of 10 bases. The CDR3 has 13 amino acids. Per the germline V gene, CDR1 is GTSNPN and CDR2 is SVGIG (reference sequence). The CDR3 nucleotides are TGTGCCTGGAGTGTACGGGGGGACCAGCCCCAGCATTTT. Its translation: CAWSVRGDQPQHF.

This sequence joins TRBV3-1 and TRBJ1-3, with D unclear. The CDR3 totals 15 residues. Deletions cut 0 bases from V and 0 bases from J, with 6 bases between. Per germline, CDR1 LGHDT and CDR2 YNNKEL (reference sequence). CDR3 nucleotide sequence: TGTGCCAGCAGCCAAGAGGCGAGCTCTGGAAACACCATATATTTT. Translation: CASSQEASSGNTIYF.

The chain links TRBV20-1 to TRBJ2-7, with 9 bases fitting TRBD2. This CDR3 has 15 amino acids. CDR1 and CDR2 from the germline V gene are DFQATT and SNEGSKA (reference sequence). The V and J ends lost 2 bases and 2 bases, in that order; junction bases with no gene match: 7. The CDR3 nucleotides are TGCAGTGCTAGAAAAAGACTAGCGGCTACCTACGAGCAGTACTTC. It yields the protein CSARKRLAATYEQYF.

This sequence joins TRBV6-6 and TRBJ2-1; perhaps TRBD2 as D (7 bases). The germline CDR1 and CDR2 sequences are MNHNY and SVGAGI (reference sequence). Trimming removed 6 bases from V and 0 bases from J, with 12 bases in between. CDR3 length: 15 amino acids. This chain's CDR3 is CASSRGLSSYNEQFF. CDR3 nucleotides: TGTGCCAGCAGCAGGGGACTAAGCTCCTACAATGAGCAGTTCTTC.

The V gene is TRBV6-2 or TRBV6-3, the J gene TRBJ2-5; D may be TRBD1 or TRBD2 (5 bases each). Germline loops: CDR1 MNHEY, CDR2 SVGEGT. The germline V and J ends were trimmed by 0 bases and 2 bases, with 13 bases remaining between them. CDR3 size: 16 residues. CDR3 bases: TGTGCCAGCAGTTACTCAACAGGAGGATGGCAAGAGACCCAGTACTTC. Translation gives CASSYSTGGWQETQYF.

V is TRBV18 and J is TRBJ1-1, with D tentatively TRBD1 (6 bases). The V and J ends lost 2 bases and 1 base respectively, with 14 bases between them. The CDR3 is 16 residues long. Per the germline V gene, CDR1 is KGHSH and CDR2 is LQKENI. Here the CDR3 reads CASSPIVGGQNTEAFF. CDR3 DNA sequence: TGTGCCAGCTCACCAATTGTGGGGGGACAGAACACTGAAGCTTTCTTT.

There are a few counts of this clonotype. The rearrangement uses TRBV6-1 and TRBJ1-1, with D perhaps matching TRBD1 (6 bases). With 5 bases removed from V and 3 bases from J, the gap between germline ends came to 13 bases. This CDR3 has 14 amino acids. CDR1 is MNHNS, CDR2 SASEGT, per germline. CDR3 nucleotides: TGTGCCAGCAGTTACCACAGGGTGGACACTGAAGCTTTCTTT. Its translation is CASSYHRVDTEAFF.

The sample holds many counts of this clonotype. The chain is built from TRBV12-3 or TRBV12-4 and TRBJ1-6; a possible D gene is TRBD1 (6 bases). The CDR3 is 13 residues long. V lost 5 bases and J 8 bases, leaving 10 bases between the germline ends. CDR3 residues: CASSANRDSPLHF. The CDR3 coding sequence is TGTGCCAGCAGTGCGAACAGGGATTCACCCCTCCACTTT.

The chain employs TRBV4-1 and TRBJ2-1; 9 bases align to TRBD2. Trimming took 3 bases from V and 0 from J; bases not matched to a gene: 12. The CDR3 consists of 19 residues. Germline CDR1 and CDR2: MGHRA and YSYEKL. The chain's CDR3 is CASSQALAGRVVSYNEQFF. The CDR3 DNA reads TGCGCCAGCAGCCAGGCGCTAGCGGGAAGGGTGGTCTCCTACAATGAGCAGTTCTTC.

J is TRBJ1-4 and V is TRBV6-5; perhaps TRBD1 as D (6 bases). Germline V gives CDR1 MNHEY, CDR2 SVGAGI. The CDR3 has 16 amino acids. The germline V and J ends were trimmed by 0 bases and 4 bases, with 12 bases remaining between them. For the CDR3, the DNA is TGTGCCAGCAGTTACTCGCCCACAGGGAATAATGAAAAACTGTTTTTT. The encoded protein is CASSYSPTGNNEKLFF.

This clonotype appeared many times. The chain employs TRBV7-2 and TRBJ2-3; D is possibly TRBD2 (5 bases). Germline V gene sequence: CDR1 SGHTA, CDR2 FQGNSA. This CDR3 spans 13 amino acids. V lost 3 bases, J lost 8 bases, and 12 bases lay in between. CDR3 in DNA: TGTGCCAGCAGCTTCCAACGAGGAGGTACGCAGTATTTT. It codes for CASSFQRGGTQYF. The variable domain in full, with the rest retrieved from reference TRBV7-2 and TRBJ2-3, is GAGVSQSPSNKVTEKGKDVELRCDPISGHTALYWYRQSLGQGLEFLIYFQGNSAPDKSGLPSDRFSAERTGGSVSTLTIQRTQQEDSAVYLCASSFQRGGTQYFGPGTRLTVL.

This chain joins TRBV20-1 and TRBJ1-1; TRBD1 matches at 7 bases. This CDR3 spans 13 amino acids. The V gene end was trimmed by 3 bases and the J gene end by 5 bases; junction bases not matched to a gene: 6. CDR1 and CDR2 from the germline V gene are DFQATT and SNEGSKA (reference sequence). CDR3 nucleotide sequence: TGCAGTGCTAGTACAGGGGTAGGGACTGAAGCTTTCTTT. As protein: CSASTGVGTEAFF.

This clonotype has more than one count but fewer than ten. The rearrangement links TRBV20-1 to TRBJ2-1; 8 nucleotides match TRBD1. The CDR3 contains 13 residues. Germline V gene lookup returns CDR1 DFQATT and CDR2 SNEGSKA (reference sequence). J was trimmed by 4 bases and V by 6 bases; bases with no gene match: 5. CDR3 DNA: TGCAGTGCGTGGACAGGGACTTACAATGAGCAGTTCTTC. Translation: CSAWTGTYNEQFF.

V is TRBV6-2 or TRBV6-3 and J is TRBJ2-1; D gene uncertain. The CDR3 has 12 residues. Germline assignment: CDR1 MNHEY and CDR2 SVGEGT. V lost 6 bases and J lost 4, with 7 bases in between. CDR3 loop: CASRNGYNEQFF. CDR3 nucleotides: TGTGCCAGCAGAAACGGTTACAATGAGCAGTTCTTC.